Listed below are T cell receptor beta chains from one sample, sequenced in a study of T cell repertoires in cytomegalovirus infection. TCRdb reprocessed the reads via MiXCR and lists one record per CDR3 protein. The sample includes roughly 81,000 distinct CDR3 sequences, around 3.4% of them seen just once. The sequenced sample consisted of PBMCs. The source is a human donor in good health (CMV status not recorded). Some clones in this sample may be carry-over from other donors' samples. Each CDR3 is given with its conserved first and last residue. The D gene is left open where the match is weak. Some rows mark clone size as missing; the rest say once, few, many or name a class of expanded clone.

V	D	J	size	DNA	CDR3
TRBV7-9	TRBD1	TRBJ1-4	many	TGTGCCAGCAGCTCGGGACAGGGCTTAGAAAAACTGTTTTTT	CASSSGQGLEKLFF
TRBV7-2	NA	TRBJ1-5	many	TGTGCCAGCAGCTTAAAAGCCGGGGGCCCCACTCAGCCCCAGCATTTT	CASSLKAGGPTQPQHF
TRBV15	NA	TRBJ1-5	many	TGTGCCACCAGCAACCAACCACAGGACGCGGGTCAGCCCCAGCATTTT	CATSNQPQDAGQPQHF
TRBV11-1	NA	TRBJ2-2	many	TGTGCCAGCAGAAGGGGGTCCGGGGAGCTGTTTTTT	CASRRGSGELFF
TRBV28	NA	TRBJ1-1	many	TGTGCCAGCAACTCCCCAGGAGGCAGATCGTATGAAGCTTTCTTT	CASNSPGGRSYEAFF
TRBV2	NA	TRBJ1-3	many	TGTGCCAGCAGTGAAACGGAAGGCTCTGGAAACACCATATATTTT	CASSETEGSGNTIYF
TRBV7-2	NA	TRBJ2-7	many	TGTGCCAGCAGCCTTAGGGGAATGGACTACGAGCAGTACTTC	CASSLRGMDYEQYF
TRBV25-1	NA	TRBJ2-6	many	TGTGCCAGCAGCCCATCCCTCTCTGGGGCCAACGTCCTGACTTTC	CASSPSLSGANVLTF
TRBV7-9	TRBD1	TRBJ1-4	many	TGTGCCAGCAGCCACCGCCCAGGGGGCGCAACTAATGAAAAACTGTTTTTT	CASSHRPGGATNEKLFF
TRBV10-3	NA	TRBJ2-5	many	TGTGCCACGGAGGGATCAGAAGAGACCCAGTACTTC	CATEGSEETQYF
TRBV7-8	NA	TRBJ2-3	many	TGTGCCAGCAGCTTATCTATACGGTCGACAGATACGCAGTATTTT	CASSLSIRSTDTQYF
TRBV12-3/TRBV12-4	TRBD1	TRBJ1-1	many	TGTGCCAGCAGTTTAGGCTGGGACAGGGGAAGAGAGAGGCTGAAAGGGGAAGCTTTCTTT	CASSLGWDRGRERLKGEAFF
TRBV3-1	NA	TRBJ2-2	many	TGTGCCAGCAGCCAAGAGGGGTCTGGGGCCGGGGAGCTGTTTTTT	CASSQEGSGAGELFF
TRBV20-1	TRBD2	TRBJ2-1	many	TGCAGTGCACGGCCTAGCGGGGGGGCCCTACATGAGCAGTTCTTC	CSARPSGGALHEQFF
TRBV28	TRBD1	TRBJ1-2	many	TGTGCCAGCAGTGCAGGGGGCTCCAGCTATGGCTACACCTTC	CASSAGGSSYGYTF
TRBV10-2	NA	TRBJ1-3	many	TGCGCCAGCAGTGAGTCCGGAAACACCATATATTTT	CASSESGNTIYF
TRBV6-1	NA	TRBJ2-2	many	TGTGCCAGCAAGAAGGAGAACACCGGGGAGCTGTTTTTT	CASKKENTGELFF
TRBV7-2	TRBD1	TRBJ1-1	many	TGTGCCAGCAGCTTTAAGGGGGCGGTTATCGGCACTGAAGCTTTCTTT	CASSFKGAVIGTEAFF
TRBV12-3/TRBV12-4	NA	TRBJ1-6	many	TGTGCCAGCACCCGCAGGAATTCACCCCTCCACTTT	CASTRRNSPLHF
TRBV9	TRBD2	TRBJ2-1	many	TGTGCCAGCAGCGTAGGAGCGGGGGCCTACAATGAGCAGTTCTTC	CASSVGAGAYNEQFF
TRBV3-1	NA	TRBJ1-2	many	TGTGCCAGCAGCCCGGCCCTGGGACGAATCCAGGATGGCTACACCTTC	CASSPALGRIQDGYTF
TRBV28	NA	TRBJ1-1	many	TGTGCCAGCAGTTTGGTAGGCTTTAACACTGAAGCTTTCTTT	CASSLVGFNTEAFF
TRBV20-1	TRBD2	TRBJ2-3	many	TGCAGTGCTCCCGAAGGGCGGGGGGCACCTATCTACACAGATACGCAGTATTTT	CSAPEGRGAPIYTDTQYF
TRBV29-1	NA	TRBJ2-1	many	TGCAGCGGCAACAGGGGAGGCAATGAGCAGTTCTTC	CSGNRGGNEQFF
TRBV27	TRBD2	TRBJ2-3	many	TGTGCCAGCAGTTTCGGAGCGGGGGGGAACACAGATACGCAGTATTTT	CASSFGAGGNTDTQYF
TRBV6-2/TRBV6-3	NA	TRBJ1-1	NA	TGTGCCAGCAGTTACGACGGACCTGAAGATTTCTTT	CASSYDGPEDFF
TRBV14	NA	TRBJ1-3	many	TGTGCCAGCAGCCGGCAGGGGATCGCTGGAAACACCATATATTTT	CASSRQGIAGNTIYF
TRBV7-2	TRBD2	TRBJ2-2	many	TGTGCCAGCAGCTTACGGGGGGGCGTCGGCACCGGGGAGCTGTTTTTT	CASSLRGGVGTGELFF
TRBV12-3/TRBV12-4	TRBD1	TRBJ1-6	many	TGTGCCAGCAGTTTGAGGGCAGGGGGCTTCAATTCACCCCTCCACTTT	CASSLRAGGFNSPLHF
TRBV6-4	NA	TRBJ2-6	many	TGTGCCAGCAGTGACAACTCTGGGGCCAACGTCCTGACTTTC	CASSDNSGANVLTF
TRBV12-3/TRBV12-4	NA	TRBJ1-2	many	TGTGCCAGCAGTTCAGGGGATTTCTATGGCTACACCTTC	CASSSGDFYGYTF
TRBV19	NA	TRBJ1-6	many	TGTGCCAGTAGTATGCTTGTCGGCTCACCCCTCCACTTT	CASSMLVGSPLHF
TRBV6-2/TRBV6-3	TRBD1	TRBJ1-6	many	TGTGCCAGCAGGCCTCCGGGACAGCGGGATTCACCCCTCCACTTT	CASRPPGQRDSPLHF
TRBV7-2	TRBD1	TRBJ1-2	many	TGTGCCAGCAGCCCGGGACAGGGAGAAGGCTACACCTTC	CASSPGQGEGYTF
TRBV7-8	TRBD1	TRBJ2-5	many	TGTGCCAGCAGCTTAAACAGGGGGTTTCAAGAGACCCAGTACTTC	CASSLNRGFQETQYF
TRBV6-1	NA	TRBJ1-5	many	TGTGCCAGCAGTGGGATCGTCAATCAGCCCCAGCATTTT	CASSGIVNQPQHF
TRBV6-2/TRBV6-3	TRBD1	TRBJ2-4	many	TGTGCCAGCAGTCCCGGGACAGGGAATTATTACTTC	CASSPGTGNYYF
TRBV5-4	TRBD1	TRBJ2-3	many	TGTGCCAGCAGCTTCAAGGGGACAGTAGATACGCAGTATTTT	CASSFKGTVDTQYF
TRBV19	NA	TRBJ2-1	NA	TGTGCCAGTAGTATAGTCCCAGGGGATGAGCAGTTCTTC	CASSIVPGDEQFF
TRBV27	TRBD1	TRBJ2-6	many	TGTGCCAGCAGTTTAGTCGGGACAGGAGGAGGCTCTGGGGCCAACGTCCTGACTTTC	CASSLVGTGGGSGANVLTF
TRBV28	NA	TRBJ1-5	many	TGTGCCAGCATCTATAAAATTCGAGGGACCTCGGGAAGCAATCAGCCCCAGCATTTT	CASIYKIRGTSGSNQPQHF
TRBV7-9	TRBD1	TRBJ1-2	many	TGTGCCAGCAGCTTTTTATTGCAGGGGGATCAATTC	CASSFLLQGDQF
TRBV28	TRBD2	TRBJ2-5	many	TGTGCCAGCAGTTTGGAAATAGTGGGAGGGCAAGAGACCCAGTACTTC	CASSLEIVGGQETQYF
TRBV7-8	TRBD1	TRBJ1-4	many	TGTGCCAGCAGCTTAGCAGGGAGGGGGCGAGTTCTTGGTGAAAAACTGTTTTTT	CASSLAGRGRVLGEKLFF
TRBV6-4	TRBD1	TRBJ2-3	many	TGTGCCAGCAGTGAGGCGGGACAGGGGGCAGATACGCAGTATTTT	CASSEAGQGADTQYF